This T cell receptor beta chain appears in the sequencing data of a study of CD8 T cells in ankylosing spondylitis. Germline assignment: CDR1 MNHNS and CDR2 SASEGT. V was shortened by 8 bases and J by 2 bases, with 17 bases between the two germline ends. The CDR3 runs 15 residues. In making TCR beta libraries, quantitative 5'-RACE with molecular barcodes was used. TCRdb called the 5' RACE reads again in MiXCR, with one record for every CDR3 protein. The sample has roughly 280,000 distinct CDR3 sequences, 20% seen once. The chain recombines TRBV6-1 with TRBJ2-3; D might be TRBD1 or TRBD2, each matching 5 bases. The TCR sequence derives from a male donor with ankylosing spondylitis or in good health (not recorded which). The sample taken for sequencing was blood, either unsorted or a sorted T cell fraction (not recorded which). In DNA form, the CDR3 reads TGTGCCAGCTTCTTACTCCCGGGACCCACAGATACGCAGTATTTT. Protein: CASFLLPGPTDTQYF.